This TCR beta chain stems from a study of human T cells and chemical hapten exposure. The wider study: 2% DPC applied to a roughly 2 cm by roughly 2 cm arm area sensitized donors. Study-level results: Patch test score tracked positively with PT1 expanded TCR counts. Each of the donors had alopecia, so their immune responses may not resemble those of healthy people.

MiXCR was run by TCRdb on the RACE reads, yielding one entry per CDR3 protein. The sample records about 68,000 distinct CDR3 sequences, approximately 9.9% being singletons. There are a few counts of this clonotype. What it binds is not known. The junction had 10 bases not matched to a gene; V was cut back by 5 bases and J by 0 bases. The CDR3 is 16 residues long. Germline values: CDR1 LGHDT, CDR2 YNNKEL (reference sequence). Time point reported: pre-sensitization, week 0. As for treatment: therapeutic diphenylcyclopropenone sensitization with weekly scalp DPC. J is TRBJ2-7 and V is TRBV3-1; TRBD2 matches at 7 bases. The clonotype was recovered from a woman between 50 and 59 years old with alopecia areata. Some clones in this sample may be carry-over from other donors' samples. The sequencing here drew on whole blood, taken in connection with sensitization to the hapten diphenylcyclopropenone (DPC). The CDR3 is CASSWFGSGTSYEQYF. CDR3 sequence (DNA): TGTGCCAGCAGCTGGTTCGGGAGCGGGACCTCCTACGAGCAGTACTTC.